Shown below are 10 T cell receptor beta chains from a single sample sequenced in a study of blood T cell repertoires in COVID-19. TCRdb keeps only in-frame clones here, not all; method: immunoSEQ multiplex PCR. The data show around 290,000 clones, more than 75% seen once. Source material: PBMCs or T cells enriched from blood (not recorded which). The source is a woman aged 55-69 years in a cohort exposed to, infected with or recovered from COVID-19 (not recorded which).

The V and J genes are TRBV7-2 and TRBJ1-4; D not certain. This CDR3 has 15 amino acids. CDR1 is SGHTA and CDR2 is FQGNSA in the germline V gene. V was clipped by 5 bases and J by 5 bases, with 15 bases between them. The CDR3 loop is CASSPDWTGNEKLFF. The CDR3 DNA reads as TGTGCCAGCAGCCCGGACTGGACTGGGAATGAAAAACTGTTTTTT.

The chain is built from TRBV19 and TRBJ1-5; D is perhaps TRBD1 (6 bases). V shed 4 bases and J shed 2 bases, with 9 bases lying between them. CDR1 is LNHDA and CDR2 is SQIVND in the germline V gene (reference sequence). The length of the CDR3 is 14 residues. The CDR3 nucleotides are TGTGCCAGTAGTACGACAGGAGGCAATCAGCCCCAGCATTTT. It specifies CASSTTGGNQPQHF.

The J gene is TRBJ1-2, the V gene TRBV19, with D perhaps TRBD1 (6 bases). Between the trimmed V and J ends, which lost 5 bases and 2 bases, there was a span of 12 bases. The CDR3 runs 14 residues. CDR1 is LNHDA and CDR2 is SQIVND in the germline V gene (reference sequence). The CDR3 nucleotides are TGTGCCAGTAGTCCGGACAGATGGAACTATGGCTACACCTTC. Translated, it gives CASSPDRWNYGYTF. The full variable domain, in which reference TRBV19 and TRBJ1-2 provide the parts outside the CDR3, is DGGITQSPKYLFRKEGQNVTLSCEQNLNHDAMYWYRQDPGQGLRLIYYSQIVNDFQKGDIAEGYSVSREKKESFPLTVTSAQKNPTAFYLCASSPDRWNYGYTFGSGTRLTVV.

This rearrangement joins TRBV6-1 to TRBJ2-7, with 7 bases aligning to TRBD1. CDR3 length: 16 amino acids. Germline V gene data show CDR1 as MNHNS and CDR2 as SASEGT. The V and J ends lost 3 bases and 4 bases, in that order; junction bases with no gene match: 12. As DNA, the CDR3 is TGTGCCAGCAGTGATCCCCGGAACAGGGGTATATACGAGCAGTACTTC. Its translation is CASSDPRNRGIYEQYF.

This chain joins TRBV9 and TRBJ1-2; 10 bases align to TRBD1. Germline assignment: CDR1 SGDLS and CDR2 YYNGEE. Unmatched junction bases numbered 8, after V lost 2 bases and J lost 4 bases. This CDR3 spans 16 amino acids. The CDR3: CASSVRDRGIVYGYTF. CDR3 bases: TGTGCCAGCAGCGTCCGGGACAGGGGTATAGTCTATGGCTACACCTTC. The full variable domain, rest sourced from reference TRBV9 and TRBJ1-2, is DSGVTQTPKHLITATGQRVTLRCSPRSGDLSVYWYQQSLDQGLQFLIQYYNGEERAKGNILERFSAQQFPDLHSELNLSSLELGDSALYFCASSVRDRGIVYGYTFGSGTRLTVV.

The chain joins TRBV15 to TRBJ2-7, with TRBD1 matching 10 bases. Germline V CDR1 and CDR2: LNHNV, YYDKDF (reference sequence). CDR3 size: 17 residues. With V trimmed by 1 base and J by 2 bases, 8 bases remained unmatched. CDR3 nucleotides: TGTGCCACCAGCAGAGGCGGGGGACAGGGGATCCCCTACGAGCAGTACTTC. It encodes CATSRGGGQGIPYEQYF.

The rearrangement uses TRBV7-2 and TRBJ1-6; D remains unclear. Trimming removed 2 bases at V and 5 bases at J, with 4 bases between. In germline, CDR1 is SGHTA, CDR2 FQGNSA. This CDR3 region has 13 residues. CDR3 sequence: CASSLQNNSPLHF. CDR3 coding DNA: TGTGCCAGCAGCTTACAGAATAATTCACCCCTCCACTTT.

V is TRBV2 and J is TRBJ2-2; perhaps TRBD2 as D (5 bases). V dropped 2 bases and J dropped 1 base, with 14 bases sitting between them. The CDR3 is 17 amino acids. Looked up from germline, CDR1 is SNHLY and CDR2 is FYNNEI. CDR3 region: CASSELLEGLNTGELFF. The CDR3 DNA follows: TGTGCCAGCAGTGAACTCCTTGAGGGCTTGAACACCGGGGAGCTGTTTTTT.

The chain recombines TRBV5-1 with TRBJ1-4; 7 nucleotides agree with TRBD1. The germline V gene has CDR1 SGHRS and CDR2 YFSETQ. V lost 3 bases to trimming and J lost 4 bases; unmatched junction nucleotides: 6. This CDR3 comprises 15 residues. CDR3 DNA: TGCGCCAGCAGCTCCACAGGGGACCGTAATGAAAAACTGTTTTTT. Translation: CASSSTGDRNEKLFF.

The chain recombines TRBV7-3 with TRBJ2-1; 9 positions match TRBD2. Looked up from germline, CDR1 is SGHTA and CDR2 is FQGTGA. With V trimmed by 1 base and J by 4 bases, 5 bases remained unmatched. The CDR3 runs to 16 residues. The CDR3 loop is CASSLRPTSGYNEQFF. In nucleotides, the CDR3 is TGTGCCAGCAGCTTAAGGCCGACTAGCGGTTACAATGAGCAGTTCTTC.